Listed below are T cell receptor beta chains from one sample, sequenced in a study of PD-L1 blockade in urothelial cancer. Assay: immunoSEQ multiplex PCR; the TCRdb copy retains only in-frame clones and omits some. The repertoire holds 130,000 or so clones, around 85% seen once, with 3.2% in the top ten. The source material was PBMCs, sampled around atezolizumab (anti-PD-L1) treatment. The source of these receptors is a man aged 50 to 60 with urothelial cancer. Both conserved end residues are part of each CDR3. D genes are given only for firm matches. The size entry is marked missing in some rows and otherwise reads once, few, many or a size class.

d_gene	abundance	v_gene	j_gene	CDR3nt	CDR3aa
-	-	TRBV7-2	TRBJ2-3	TGTGCCAGCAGCTTTGGCCTGGGACAGCAGTATTTT	CASSFGLGQQYF
-	-	TRBV28	TRBJ1-2	TGTGCCACTGGGCCCTCGGGCTACACCTTC	CATGPSGYTF
TRBD1	-	TRBV11-2	TRBJ2-5	TGTGCCAGCAGCTTAGTGGGACAGGGAACCGAGACCCAGTACTTC	CASSLVGQGTETQYF
-	-	TRBV6-1	TRBJ1-2	TGTGCCAGCAGTGAATTCCAGGGCCTTAACTATGGCTACACCTTC	CASSEFQGLNYGYTF
-	-	TRBV27	TRBJ1-4	TGTGCCAGCAGTTTAGCAGGGGCTGGGGAAAAACTGTTTTTT	CASSLAGAGEKLFF
TRBD1	-	TRBV28	TRBJ1-2	TGTGCCAGCAGTCTCAGGGGGCGCGATGGCTACACCTTC	CASSLRGRDGYTF
TRBD2	-	TRBV7-2	TRBJ2-7	TGTGCCAGCAGCCGGTTTGGACTAGCTTACGAGCAGTACTTC	CASSRFGLAYEQYF
-	-	TRBV10-2	TRBJ2-7	TGCGCCAGCAGTGAGTCAATGACTAGCTACGAGCAGTACTTC	CASSESMTSYEQYF
-	-	TRBV2	TRBJ1-3	TGTGCCAGCAGTGAAGCCCGGCGGGACACCATATATTTT	CASSEARRDTIYF
TRBD1	-	TRBV28	TRBJ1-6	TGTGCCGTCCAAACCGGGACAGGGACCGGGGGTTCACCCCTCCACTTT	CAVQTGTGTGGSPLHF
-	-	TRBV19	TRBJ2-6	TGTGCCAGTAGCCAAAACAGATACTCTGGGGCCAACGTCCTGACTTTC	CASSQNRYSGANVLTF
-	-	TRBV19	TRBJ2-7	TGTGCCAGTAGTATTCTCGGGACAACCTACGAGCAGTACTTC	CASSILGTTYEQYF
TRBD2	-	TRBV29-1	TRBJ2-7	TGCAGCGAACAGACTAGCGGGAGTTACGAGCAGTACTTC	CSEQTSGSYEQYF
-	-	TRBV7-3	TRBJ1-1	TGTGCCAGCAGGAGGTCGGCAGTTAAGAACACTGAAGCTTTCTTT	CASRRSAVKNTEAFF
TRBD1	once	TRBV10-2	TRBJ2-1	TGCGCCAGCACCCACCAGGGGGCCGGCTTCAATGAGCAGTTCTTC	CASTHQGAGFNEQFF
TRBD2	-	TRBV9	TRBJ2-1	TGTGCCAGCAGCGTATGGGGGGGAGATGAGCAGTTCTTC	CASSVWGGDEQFF
-	-	TRBV15	TRBJ2-7	TGTGCCACCAGCAGAGATCCAGGGCAGTACGAGCAGTACTTC	CATSRDPGQYEQYF
TRBD1	-	TRBV27	TRBJ1-1	TGTGCCAGCAGTTTGGGCCCTTGGGGACAGGGTGGCACTGAAGCTTTCTTT	CASSLGPWGQGGTEAFF
-	few	TRBV7-3	TRBJ2-6	TGTGCCAGCAGCTTAGTCGGGAGCTCTGGGGCCAACGTCCTGACTTTC	CASSLVGSSGANVLTF
TRBD2	-	TRBV28	TRBJ2-1	TGTGCCAGCAGTACTAGCGGGAGGTTTAATGAGCAGTTCTTC	CASSTSGRFNEQFF
TRBD1	-	TRBV7-2	TRBJ2-3	TGTGCCAGCAGGCCAACAGGGGTCGCAACAGATACGCAGTATTTT	CASRPTGVATDTQYF
-	once	TRBV29-1	TRBJ2-7	TGCAGCGTTGGGGTATGGGACAACTCCTACGAGCAGTACTTC	CSVGVWDNSYEQYF
TRBD2	-	TRBV28	TRBJ2-7	TGTGCCAGCAGTGGGAGTGGGCGTGATAGCGGGAGATCCTACGAGCAGTACTTC	CASSGSGRDSGRSYEQYF
TRBD2	-	TRBV2	TRBJ2-1	TGTGCCAGCAGGCTAGCGGGAGGACTTCGAGAGCAGTTCTTC	CASRLAGGLREQFF
-	-	TRBV5-1	TRBJ2-2	TGCGCCAGCAGCGCCCCAGGGACCGGGGAGCTGTTTTTT	CASSAPGTGELFF
-	-	TRBV10-3	TRBJ1-1	TGTGCCATCAGTGTTTCAGGGGTTGGGACTGAAGCTTTCTTT	CAISVSGVGTEAFF
TRBD1	-	TRBV6-1	TRBJ2-3	TGTGCCAGCACCGACAGGGGGTACACAGATACGCAGTATTTT	CASTDRGYTDTQYF
-	-	TRBV28	TRBJ2-6	TGTGCCAGCAGCCCCGGGACTGTCCGGGCTGGGGCCAACGTCCTGACTTTC	CASSPGTVRAGANVLTF
TRBD1	-	TRBV6-1	TRBJ1-6	TGTGCCAGCATCCCAGGACAGGGGAGTTCACCCCTCCACTTT	CASIPGQGSSPLHF
TRBD1	once	TRBV19	TRBJ2-5	TGTGCCAGTAGACCTTTGACAGGGGGTATGGAGACCCAGTACTTC	CASRPLTGGMETQYF
-	-	TRBV28	TRBJ1-1	TGTGCCATACGACCCCAGGGAATGAACACTGAAGCTTTCTTT	CAIRPQGMNTEAFF
-	-	TRBV19	TRBJ1-2	TGTGCCAGTAGTATCAATCGGTCTCTTCCCCGCGGCTACACCTTC	CASSINRSLPRGYTF
TRBD2	few	TRBV5-1	TRBJ2-7	TGCGCCAGCAGCCCGGGACTAGCCTACGAGCAGTACTTC	CASSPGLAYEQYF
-	-	TRBV7-8	TRBJ2-1	TGTGCCAGCAGCTTAGAAGGGGGAGTCAGCGAGCAGTTCTTC	CASSLEGGVSEQFF
-	-	TRBV28	TRBJ1-5	TGTGCCAGCAGGTTCTTTTTACAGGGTAGCAATCAGCCCCAGCATTTT	CASRFFLQGSNQPQHF
-	-	TRBV11-3	TRBJ2-5	TGTGCCAGCAGCTTAGGTCAGCGGAAACAAGAGACCCAGTACTTC	CASSLGQRKQETQYF
-	-	TRBV19	TRBJ2-2	TGTGCCAGTAGTATTCGAGGACAGCTCACCGGGGAGCTGTTTTTT	CASSIRGQLTGELFF
-	-	TRBV7-7	TRBJ2-2	TGTGCTAGCAGCCGCAGTAACACCGGGGAGCTGTTTTTT	CASSRSNTGELFF
-	-	TRBV4-1	TRBJ1-5	TGCGCCAGCAGTTTGCAAGAGGTAGATCAGCCCCAGCATTTT	CASSLQEVDQPQHF
TRBD2	-	TRBV28	TRBJ2-5	TGTGCCAGCAGTATACCGTCGACTAGCGGGAGGGCGAGGGTTGAGACCCAGTACTTC	CASSIPSTSGRARVETQYF
-	-	TRBV7-3	TRBJ1-5	TGTGCCAGCAGCTTAACGAGGATTCAGCCCCAGCATTTT	CASSLTRIQPQHF
TRBD2	-	TRBV30	TRBJ2-7	TGTGCCTGGAGCTACACTAGCGGGAGGCAGTACGAGCAGTACTTC	CAWSYTSGRQYEQYF
TRBD1	-	TRBV6-1	TRBJ1-2	TGTGCCAGCAGAACAGGGGGCCAGGCCTATGGCTACACCTTC	CASRTGGQAYGYTF
-	-	TRBV14	TRBJ2-1	TGTGCCAGCAGCAACATGTACAATGAGCAGTTCTTC	CASSNMYNEQFF
-	-	TRBV30	TRBJ1-2	TGTGCCTGGAACCGACAGTTAGACTATGGCTACACCTTC	CAWNRQLDYGYTF
-	-	TRBV5-6	TRBJ1-1	TGTGCCAGCAGCCTCTCAGTCAAGAACACTGAAGCTTTCTTT	CASSLSVKNTEAFF
-	-	TRBV27	TRBJ2-6	TGTGCCAGCAGTTTCGTGGCAACTGGGGCCAACGTCCTGACTTTC	CASSFVATGANVLTF
TRBD2	-	TRBV19	TRBJ2-1	TGTGCCAGTACCGAGACTAGCGGGACCTACAATGAGCAGTTCTTC	CASTETSGTYNEQFF
TRBD2	-	TRBV5-1	TRBJ2-1	TGCGCCAGCACCTCGTTTACTAGCGGGGGGGACAATGAGCAGTTCTTC	CASTSFTSGGDNEQFF
TRBD1	-	TRBV28	TRBJ1-2	TGTGCCAGCAGTTTAGGAGGCTCCGGACAGGGCTATGGCTACACCTTC	CASSLGGSGQGYGYTF
-	-	TRBV27	TRBJ2-2	TGTGCCAGCAGTCTCCTCGGGGGGAACACCGGGGAGCTGTTTTTT	CASSLLGGNTGELFF
-	once	TRBV5-1	TRBJ2-1	TGCGCCAGCAGCTTAGGACAGAGCTCCTACAATGAGCAGTTCTTC	CASSLGQSSYNEQFF
-	-	TRBV6-1	TRBJ1-5	TGTGCCAGCAACGGGGGATTGAGCAATCAGCCCCAGCATTTT	CASNGGLSNQPQHF
TRBD2	-	TRBV5-1	TRBJ2-7	TGCGCCAGCAGCTTGGGGGGGGAGGGCTACGAGCAGTACTTC	CASSLGGEGYEQYF
TRBD1	-	TRBV28	TRBJ2-5	TGTGCCAGCAGTTTGATTCCGGGTGGGGACAGGGGGCTAGAGACCCAGTACTTC	CASSLIPGGDRGLETQYF